The clone carrying this T cell receptor (beta chain) was seen a single time. The PCR was carried out with 60 Vbeta primers and 13 Jbeta primers. This table comes from immunoSEQ multiplex PCR, and its TCRdb copy is limited to in-frame clones, with some not included. The table shows nearly 70,000 clones, with roughly 68% occurring only once. The data were taken from a study of cytomegalovirus exposure and HLA in healthy donors. With 0 bases removed from V and 7 bases from J, the gap between germline ends came to 8 bases. The CDR3 covers 12 residues. Germline-derived CDR1 and CDR2 are SGHRS and YFSETQ. The chain employs TRBV5-1 and TRBJ2-7; D is undetermined. The sequenced sample was PBMCs. The receptor's source is a woman aged 60-75 years in good health and CMV-seropositive. DNA of the CDR3: TGCGCCAGCAGCTTGGCCCATGAGGAGCAGTACTTC. Its protein product is CASSLAHEEQYF.